The 18 T cell receptor beta chains in this list originate from one sample, sequenced in a study of cytomegalovirus exposure and HLA in healthy donors. Use of 60 Vbeta and 13 Jbeta primers characterized the PCR. The data were produced by immunoSEQ multiplex PCR, yet TCRdb's version contains in-frame clones alone and is incomplete. The sample consists of approximately 110,000 clones, 70% to 85% of them appearing once. Sequencing was performed on PBMCs. The source of these receptors is a woman in her forties in good health and CMV-seropositive.

This rearrangement joins TRBV9 to TRBJ2-2, with D possibly being TRBD1 (5 bases). This CDR3 has 15 amino acids. Germline-derived CDR1 and CDR2 are SGDLS and YYNGEE. V gave up 0 bases and J gave up 5 bases, with 11 bases separating them. In DNA form, the CDR3 reads TGTGCCAGCAGCGTAGAGGGGCTGGGGACCGGGGAGCTGTTTTTT. It codes for CASSVEGLGTGELFF. The variable domain in full, with the rest retrieved from reference TRBV9 and TRBJ2-2, is DSGVTQTPKHLITATGQRVTLRCSPRSGDLSVYWYQQSLDQGLQFLIQYYNGEERAKGNILERFSAQQFPDLHSELNLSSLELGDSALYFCASSVEGLGTGELFFGEGSRLTVL.

The table lists this clone with a few counts. V gene TRBV10-2 combines with J gene TRBJ2-1; no reliable D call. V lost 6 bases and J lost 9, with 15 bases in between. Germline loops: CDR1 WSHSY, CDR2 SAAADI. The CDR3 is 13 residues long. DNA for the CDR3: TGCGCCAGCAGCGCCCCCTCTAGAACTGAGCAGTTCTTC. This encodes CASSAPSRTEQFF.

The chain carries TRBV5-5 and TRBJ1-2, with D hard to call. Per the germline V gene, CDR1 is SGHKS and CDR2 is YYEKEE (reference sequence). There are 15 residues in the CDR3. V was cut by 0 bases and J by 3 bases, with 12 bases left in between. CDR3 sequence (DNA): TGTGCCAGCAGCTTGGGAGAGGATACATACTATGGCTACACCTTC. This encodes CASSLGEDTYYGYTF.

V and J are TRBV29-1 and TRBJ1-3; D is perhaps TRBD1 (6 bases). V lost 4 bases, J lost 0 bases, and 13 bases lay in between. The CDR3 runs 15 residues. CDR1 is SQVTM, CDR2 ANQGSEA, per germline. CDR3 sequence: CSVVGGPHSGNTIYF. In DNA, the CDR3 is TGCAGCGTTGTGGGGGGGCCCCACTCTGGAAACACCATATATTTT.

V is TRBV7-3 and J is TRBJ2-5, with TRBD2 identical over 7 bases. The CDR3 totals 13 residues. With V trimmed by 4 bases and J by 2 bases, 1 base remained unmatched. The germline gives CDR1 SGHTA, CDR2 FQGTGA. The CDR3, as DNA: TGTGCCAGCAGCTCTAGCGGACAAGAGACCCAGTACTTC. Translating gives CASSSSGQETQYF. Together with reference TRBV7-3 and TRBJ2-5, the CDR3 gives the full variable domain: GAGVSQTPSNKVTEKGKYVELRCDPISGHTALYWYRQSLGQGPEFLIYFQGTGAADDSGLPNDRFFAVRPEGSVSTLKIQRTERGDSAVYLCASSSSGQETQYFGPGTRLLVL.

The gene calls are TRBV14 and TRBJ1-4; a possible D gene is TRBD1 (6 bases). The CDR3 runs 16 residues. V shed 1 base and J shed 7 bases, with 16 bases lying between them. The germline V gene has CDR1 SGHDN and CDR2 FVKESK. Here the CDR3 DNA reads TGTGCCAGCAGCCAAGCGATTTGGCAGGGGAGTGAAAAACTGTTTTTT. It is translated as CASSQAIWQGSEKLFF.

This chain joins TRBV10-3 and TRBJ1-1; D unclear. The V gene's germline CDR1 is ENHRY and CDR2 SYGVKD. Trimming took 10 bases from V and 7 from J, leaving 13 bases between them. This CDR3 spans 11 amino acids. The CDR3 spells CATKNRDEAFF. CDR3 coding DNA: TGTGCCACCAAAAACAGAGATGAAGCTTTCTTT.

The genes are TRBV19 and TRBJ2-1; 12 nucleotides align to TRBD2. This CDR3 has 15 amino acids. Losses at the gene ends were 4 bases for V and 9 bases for J; bases not matched to a gene: 7. The germline gives CDR1 LNHDA, CDR2 SQIVND (reference sequence). CDR3: CASSTTSGSFSEQFF. Here the CDR3 DNA reads TGTGCCAGTAGTACGACTAGCGGGAGTTTTTCTGAGCAGTTCTTC.

The rearrangement uses TRBV27 and TRBJ2-7; weak D call: TRBD2 (5 bases). The CDR3 covers 14 residues. Germline CDR1 is MNHEY and CDR2 is SMNVEV (reference sequence). Trimming removed 5 bases at V and 0 bases at J, with 11 bases between. CDR3 nucleotide sequence: TGTGCCAGCAGTCGGGAAGGGTCCTCCTACGAGCAGTACTTC. Its protein product is CASSREGSSYEQYF.

V and J are TRBV5-1 and TRBJ2-5; 7 positions agree with TRBD1. Gene TRBJ2-7 matches the end of the DNA better, so the J call may be wrong. Germline V gives CDR1 SGHRS, CDR2 YFSETQ. The CDR3 consists of 16 residues. Here the CDR3 reads CASSREATGFFLEQYF. As DNA, the CDR3 is TGCGCCAGCAGCAGAGAGGCGACAGGGTTTTTTCTCGAGCAGTACTTC.

This clone was counted ten times or more. The chain is built from TRBV11-2 and TRBJ2-4; 11 bases are a match to TRBD1. CDR1 is SGHAT and CDR2 is FQNNGV in the germline V gene. The junction had 8 bases not matched to a gene; V was cut back by 4 bases and J by 3 bases. This CDR3 spans 17 amino acids. The CDR3 is CASSSGGQGAGKNIQYF. In nucleotides, the CDR3 is TGTGCCAGCAGCTCAGGAGGACAGGGGGCCGGCAAAAACATTCAGTACTTC.

This sequence joins TRBV4-1 and TRBJ2-7, with TRBD2 matching 10 bases. V was clipped by 0 bases and J by 3 bases; unmatched bases: 11. The CDR3 has 18 amino acids. CDR1 MGHRA and CDR2 YSYEKL come from the germline V gene. CDR3 sequence reads: CASSQEGLAGAQVYEQYF. The CDR3 DNA reads as TGCGCCAGCAGCCAAGAAGGGCTAGCGGGAGCGCAGGTCTACGAGCAGTACTTC.

The V gene is TRBV6-6, the J gene TRBJ1-5; TRBD1 matches 9 bases. V shed 0 bases, J shed 8 bases, and the junction held 8 bases outside the gene matches. Germline V gene sequence: CDR1 MNHNY, CDR2 SVGAGI (reference sequence). This CDR3 has 16 residues. The CDR3 loop is CASSYSWGQGIKPQHF. CDR3 nucleotides: TGTGCCAGCAGTTACTCGTGGGGACAGGGTATTAAGCCCCAGCATTTT.

J is TRBJ1-4 and V is TRBV27; TRBD1 aligns across 9 bases. The CDR3 sequence is 16 residues long. Germline V CDR1 and CDR2: MNHEY, SMNVEV (reference sequence). J lost 1 base, V lost 5 bases, and 5 bases had no gene match. The CDR3: CASSHPGQGTNEKLFF. CDR3 sequence (DNA): TGTGCCAGCAGTCACCCGGGACAGGGAACTAATGAAAAACTGTTTTTT.

The chain has TRBV28 and TRBJ2-3, with D tentatively TRBD1 (5 bases). The CDR3 covers 14 residues. Germline V gene sequence: CDR1 MDHEN, CDR2 SYDVKM. Trimming shortened V by 4 bases and J by 2 bases, and 10 bases separated the two germline ends. The CDR3 DNA is TGTGCCAGCAGTTCAGGGTATCACACAGATACGCAGTATTTT. Encoded protein: CASSSGYHTDTQYF.

This clone was picked up one time. The chain joins TRBV28 to TRBJ2-7; 7 bases fit TRBD2. With 4 bases clipped from V and 6 bases from J, the junction kept 12 bases outside the gene matches. The CDR3 totals 15 residues. Germline CDR1 reads MDHEN; CDR2 reads SYDVKM. CDR3 sequence reads: CASSSPGREYGEQYF. CDR3 nucleotide sequence: TGTGCCAGCAGTTCTCCTGGGCGGGAGTATGGCGAGCAGTACTTC.

J is TRBJ1-5 and V is TRBV27; no reliable D call. Per germline, CDR1 MNHEY and CDR2 SMNVEV (reference sequence). This CDR3 is 13 amino acids long. V gave up 3 bases and J gave up 5 bases, with 8 bases separating them. The CDR3 spells CASSLALDQPQHF. CDR3 nucleotides: TGTGCCAGCAGTTTGGCCTTGGATCAGCCCCAGCATTTT.

This clone was counted between two and nine times. The chain employs TRBV6-5 and TRBJ1-2, with 7 bases identical to TRBD1. CDR1 and CDR2 from the germline V gene are MNHEY and SVGAGI. The trim removed 6 bases at V and 5 bases at J, leaving 12 bases unmatched. The CDR3 loop spans 15 amino acids. For the CDR3, the DNA is TGTGCCAGCAGCCAGCAGGGACAGCGGGGGTATGGCTACACCTTC. It codes for CASSQQGQRGYGYTF.